This passage covers 19 T cell receptor beta chains from one sample sequenced in a study of CD8+ T cells in alopecia areata. It was cDNA, reverse transcribed from extracted RNA, that served as the sequencing template. TCRdb's table, derived via immunoSEQ multiplex PCR, lists solely in-frame clones and lacks some. Of roughly 180,000 clones listed, approximately 53% are singletons. Stated treatment: oral pan-JAK inhibitor, 5-10 mg twice daily. The sample consisted of CD8+ T cells sorted from blood, taken at week 24, from a patient treated with tofacitinib. Source of these receptors: a human donor with alopecia areata.

This clone was recorded only once. V and J are TRBV7-2 and TRBJ2-2, with 9 bases matching TRBD1. The trim removed 5 bases at V and 4 bases at J, leaving 11 bases unmatched. Per the germline V gene, CDR1 is SGHTA and CDR2 is FQGNSA. There are 17 residues in the CDR3. The CDR3 reads CASSLHRGRSVTGELFF. Written as DNA, the CDR3 is TGTGCCAGCAGCCTACACAGGGGGCGGTCGGTCACCGGGGAGCTGTTTTTT. The variable domain in full, completed from reference TRBV7-2 and TRBJ2-2, reads GAGVSQSPSNKVTEKGKDVELRCDPISGHTALYWYRQSLGQGLEFLIYFQGNSAPDKSGLPSDRFSAERTGGSVSTLTIQRTQQEDSAVYLCASSLHRGRSVTGELFFGEGSRLTVL.

This clone was found many times. This chain joins TRBV29-1 and TRBJ1-2; 8 bases map to TRBD1. Germline CDR1 SQVTM, CDR2 ANQGSEA. The junction had 10 bases not matched to a gene; V was cut back by 6 bases and J by 4 bases. The CDR3 spans 14 residues. Written as DNA, the CDR3 is TGCAGCGTCGTCGACAGGGGCCACCCCTATGGCTACACCTTC. Protein: CSVVDRGHPYGYTF.

V and J are TRBV2 and TRBJ2-3; TRBD2 aligns across 10 bases. The CDR3 totals 15 residues. CDR1 SNHLY and CDR2 FYNNEI come from the germline V gene. V was clipped by 4 bases and J by 4 bases; unmatched bases: 5. CDR3 in DNA: TGTGCCAGCAGTGCTAGCGGGGGTACGCCAGATACGCAGTATTTT. Translated, it gives CASSASGGTPDTQYF. Drawing the rest from reference TRBV2 and TRBJ2-3, the complete variable domain is EPEVTQTPSHQVTQMGQEVILRCVPISNHLYFYWYRQILGQKVEFLVSFYNNEISEKSEIFDDQFSVERPDGSNFTLKIRSTKLEDSAMYFCASSASGGTPDTQYFGPGTRLTVL.

J is TRBJ1-2 and V is TRBV4-1; 7 bases are a match to TRBD1. Trimming took 0 bases from V and 5 from J; bases not matched to a gene: 6. The germline gives CDR1 MGHRA, CDR2 YSYEKL. The CDR3 covers 15 residues. The CDR3 DNA sequence: TGCGCCAGCAGCCAAGAAACAGGGGACTGGTATGGCTACACCTTC. This codes for CASSQETGDWYGYTF.

The rearrangement joins TRBV30 to TRBJ1-1; D remains ambiguous. Per germline, CDR1 GTSNPN and CDR2 SVGIG (reference sequence). The germline V and J ends were trimmed by 2 bases and 4 bases, with 17 bases remaining between them. This CDR3 is 15 amino acids long. The chain's CDR3 is CAWSLNRGRVTEAFF. The CDR3, as DNA: TGTGCCTGGAGTCTCAATCGAGGGCGCGTCACTGAAGCTTTCTTT.

The chain has TRBV5-6 and TRBJ1-2, with D possibly matching TRBD1 (5 bases). The V end lost 0 bases, the J end lost 3 bases, and 12 bases lay between the germline ends. This CDR3 contains 15 residues. Germline values: CDR1 SGHDT, CDR2 YYEEEE. CDR3: CASSLGDRMYYGYTF. CDR3 in DNA: TGTGCCAGCAGCTTGGGGGACCGGATGTACTATGGCTACACCTTC.

In its sample, this clone was seen a few times. The chain employs TRBV13 and TRBJ2-1; D perhaps matches TRBD2 (5 bases). Germline CDR1 PRHDT, CDR2 FYEKMQ (reference sequence). This CDR3 is 13 amino acids long. The V end was cut by 5 bases, the J end by 3 bases, with 8 bases between. The CDR3 sequence is CASSARGYNEQFF. CDR3 nucleotide sequence: TGTGCCAGCAGCGCCCGGGGCTACAATGAGCAGTTCTTC.

This clone has only a few counts. This chain links TRBV7-2 with TRBJ2-1; 11 bases fit TRBD2. The CDR3 consists of 17 residues. V lost 2 bases and J lost 2; bases outside the gene matches: 5. Germline assignment: CDR1 SGHTA and CDR2 FQGNSA. This CDR3 reads CASSLFSGGAAYNEQFF. The CDR3 nucleotides are TGTGCCAGCAGCTTATTTAGCGGGGGGGCGGCCTACAATGAGCAGTTCTTC.

The chain uses TRBV7-9 and TRBJ1-5; weak D call: TRBD1 (6 bases). With 5 bases removed from V and 3 bases from J, the gap between germline ends came to 11 bases. CDR3 length: 14 amino acids. CDR1 is SEHNR, CDR2 FQNEAQ, per germline (reference sequence). CDR3 amino acids: CASSPTGNNQPQHF. CDR3 bases: TGTGCCAGCAGCCCGACAGGAAACAATCAGCCCCAGCATTTT.

This chain uses TRBV2 with TRBJ2-1; no clear D. Germline V gene sequence: CDR1 SNHLY, CDR2 FYNNEI. V dropped 1 base and J dropped 4 bases, with 5 bases sitting between them. The CDR3 spans 13 residues. The CDR3 loop is CASSEVGYNEQFF. In nucleotides, the CDR3 is TGTGCCAGCAGTGAAGTAGGATACAATGAGCAGTTCTTC.

This rearrangement joins TRBV10-2 to TRBJ1-5; TRBD1 might be the D (5 bases). The germline V gene has CDR1 WSHSY and CDR2 SAAADI. Trimming removed 4 bases at V and 3 bases at J, with 13 bases between. The CDR3 length is 15 residues. The CDR3 is CASSAGRSFNQPQHF. DNA for the CDR3: TGCGCCAGCAGTGCGGGACGGAGCTTCAATCAGCCCCAGCATTTT.

The chain joins TRBV30 to TRBJ1-6; no clear D gene. This CDR3 is built from 13 residues. With 3 bases removed from V and 4 bases from J, the gap between germline ends came to 7 bases. Germline loops: CDR1 GTSNPN, CDR2 SVGIG (reference sequence). The CDR3 nucleotides are TGTGCCTGGAGCCCCGTGTATAATTCACCCCTCCACTTT. Translated, it gives CAWSPVYNSPLHF.

This clone was seen a few times. The rearrangement joins TRBV7-6 to TRBJ1-5, with TRBD1 as a possible D gene (5 bases). The germline V gene encodes CDR1 SGHVS and CDR2 FNYEAQ. Trimming took 8 bases from V and 0 from J, leaving 11 bases between them. This CDR3 region has 14 residues. The CDR3 sequence: CASGDGDSNQPQHF. For the CDR3, the DNA is TGTGCCAGCGGGGACGGGGATAGCAATCAGCCCCAGCATTTT. Full variable domain (remainder filled in from reference TRBV7-6 and TRBJ1-5): GAGVSQSPRYKVTKRGQDVALRCDPISGHVSLYWYRQALGQGPEFLTYFNYEAQQDKSGLPNDRFSAERPEGSISTLTIQRTEQRDSAMYRCASGDGDSNQPQHFGDGTRLSIL.

The genes are TRBV5-1 and TRBJ1-1, with 7 bases aligning to TRBD1. The germline V gene encodes CDR1 SGHRS and CDR2 YFSETQ. This CDR3 comprises 15 residues. With 0 bases clipped from V and 5 bases from J, the junction kept 7 bases outside the gene matches. In DNA, the CDR3 is TGCGCCAGCAGCTTGGCCCAGACAGGGATAACTGAAGCTTTCTTT. Translated, it gives CASSLAQTGITEAFF.

This rearrangement joins TRBV29-1 to TRBJ2-7, with D unresolved. Germline V gene data show CDR1 as SQVTM and CDR2 as ANQGSEA. V was pared by 1 base and J by 1 base, with 8 bases between. CDR3 length equals 13 residues. The DNA for the CDR3 is TGCAGCGTTGAAGGGGCCAATTCCTACGAGCAGTACTTC. This sequence encodes CSVEGANSYEQYF.

The gene calls are TRBV30 and TRBJ2-1; tentatively, D is TRBD1 or TRBD2 (5 bases each). The CDR3 covers 12 residues. The germline CDR1 and CDR2 sequences are GTSNPN and SVGIG (reference sequence). V shed 5 bases and J shed 7 bases, with 12 bases lying between them. CDR3 DNA sequence: TGTGCCTGGGGGGACGGGGTGAATGAGCAGTTCTTC. Translated: CAWGDGVNEQFF.

The chain has TRBV7-9 and TRBJ2-3; D is ambiguous. The CDR3 sequence is 14 residues long. Germline assignment: CDR1 SEHNR and CDR2 FQNEAQ (reference sequence). The V end lost 1 base, the J end lost 2 bases, and 7 bases lay between the germline ends. CDR3 residues: CASSLDGPTDTQYF. The DNA for the CDR3 is TGTGCCAGCAGCTTAGACGGACCCACAGATACGCAGTATTTT. The whole variable domain, remainder taken from reference TRBV7-9 and TRBJ2-3, is DTGVSQNPRHKITKRGQNVTFRCDPISEHNRLYWYRQTLGQGPEFLTYFQNEAQLEKSRLLSDRFSAERPKGSFSTLEIQRTEQGDSAMYLCASSLDGPTDTQYFGPGTRLTVL.

V and J are TRBV6-5 and TRBJ1-2; perhaps TRBD1 as D (5 bases). V lost 0 bases and J 4 bases, leaving 9 bases between the germline ends. In germline, CDR1 is MNHEY, CDR2 SVGAGI. The CDR3 extends over 14 amino acids. CDR3 bases: TGTGCCAGCAGTTACTCGGGGGGTGGCTATGGCTACACCTTC. It translates to CASSYSGGGYGYTF.

This clone has a handful of counts. This rearrangement joins TRBV30 to TRBJ1-1; D unresolved. Trimming pared 5 bases from V and 2 bases from J, leaving 12 bases between. The CDR3 extends over 13 amino acids. The germline V gene has CDR1 GTSNPN and CDR2 SVGIG (reference sequence). The CDR3 region is CAWDSQQNTEAFF. CDR3 nucleotide sequence: TGTGCCTGGGACTCACAGCAAAACACTGAAGCTTTCTTT.